This TCR beta chain was documented in a study of shared clonotypes between healthy human individuals. About this clone: Distinct nucleotide sequences in the sample also encode this CDR3.

CD8 cells regarded as naive lacked CD45RO, were positively chosen for CCR7, and omitted terminally differentiated effector memory CD45RA+ cells. Some clones are missing from TCRdb's copy, which holds only in-frame ones; the method was immunoSEQ multiplex PCR. The table includes roughly 2,000,000 clones, less than 95% detected once. The CDR3 contains 14 residues. V was trimmed by 3 bases and J by 0 bases, leaving 5 bases between them. CDR1 is SGHAT and CDR2 is FQNNGV in the germline V gene. The source is a man aged 18 to 35 in good health. Material: naive CD8+ T cells sorted from blood. The genes are TRBV11-2 and TRBJ2-2; D unclear. As DNA, the CDR3 is TGTGCCAGCAGCTTCGGCCCGAACACCGGGGAGCTGTTTTTT. This translates into CASSFGPNTGELFF.